This T cell receptor (beta chain) was sequenced during a study of blood T cell repertoires in COVID-19. Background on the study: Both acute and convalescent COVID-19 samples were obtained from the United States, Italy and Spain.

In germline, CDR1 is SGHNT, CDR2 YYREEE (reference sequence). This CDR3 contains 14 residues. The junction had 2 bases not matched to a gene; V was cut back by 0 bases and J by 7 bases. Authors' methods: Estimation of nucleated cell counts was performed using reference gene primer amplification. The method was immunoSEQ multiplex PCR; TCRdb's version includes in-frame clones alone and lacks a portion of them. For V, J and clone size, that table is used; D and trimming come from the DNA. The sample lists 95,000 to 100,000 clones; 81% were seen once. This receptor was identified in a woman older than 75 with acute or convalescent COVID-19. The chain combines TRBV5-4 with TRBJ1-2; 11 bases map to TRBD1. The sample consisted of peripheral blood. Here the CDR3 reads CASSLGGTGGGYTF. DNA of the CDR3: TGTGCCAGCAGCTTGGGAGGGACAGGGGGTGGCTACACCTTC.